A few counts support the clone carrying this T cell receptor beta chain. Trimming removed 0 bases from V and 5 bases from J; junction bases left unmatched: 10. This CDR3 is 18 amino acids long. This sample is part of a study of response to subunit inactivated influenza vaccine. TCRdb ran MiXCR on the RT-PCR reads and lists one entry per CDR3 protein. The repertoire has 450,000 to 550,000 distinct CDR3 sequences, 25% of them found once; the top ten carry 1.9%. This sample comprised CD4+ T cells sorted from PBMCs, obtained 5 to 6 days after vaccination. The source is a man aged 45 to 65 who received an inactivated influenza vaccine. The chain couples TRBV12-3 or TRBV12-4 to TRBJ2-1, with TRBD2 matching over 10 bases. The CDR3, as DNA: TGTGCCAGCAGTTTAGCAGCACAACTAGCGGGGAAAAACAATGAGCAGTTCTTC. Amino acid sequence: CASSLAAQLAGKNNEQFF.